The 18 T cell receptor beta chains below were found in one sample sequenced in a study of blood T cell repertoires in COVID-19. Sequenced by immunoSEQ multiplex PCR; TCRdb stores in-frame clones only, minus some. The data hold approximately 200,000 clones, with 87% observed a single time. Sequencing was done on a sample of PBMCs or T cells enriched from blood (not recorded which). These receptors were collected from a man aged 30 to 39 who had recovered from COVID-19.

CDR3 bases: TGTGCCAGCAGCTTACGACAAGACACTGAAGCTTTCTTT. Its translation: CASSLRQDTEAFF. The chain is built from TRBV7-9 and TRBJ1-1, with unresolved D. The germline V and J ends were trimmed by 2 bases and 3 bases, with 7 bases remaining between them. The CDR3 is 13 residues long. Per germline, CDR1 SEHNR and CDR2 FQNEAQ (reference sequence).

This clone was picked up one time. The CDR3 DNA is TGTGCCAGCAGCCTGAGGACAGGGGACGGCTACACCTTC. Translation gives CASSLRTGDGYTF. The gene calls are TRBV7-2 and TRBJ1-2; 9 bases are a match to TRBD1. The CDR3 extends over 13 amino acids. With V trimmed by 5 bases and J by 8 bases, 6 bases remained unmatched. The germline gives CDR1 SGHTA, CDR2 FQGNSA.

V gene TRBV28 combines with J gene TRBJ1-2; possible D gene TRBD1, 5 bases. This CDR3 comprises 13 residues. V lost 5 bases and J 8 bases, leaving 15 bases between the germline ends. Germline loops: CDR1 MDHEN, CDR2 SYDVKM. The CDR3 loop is CASSGVRVDGYTF. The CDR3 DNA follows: TGTGCCAGCAGTGGCGTCAGGGTCGACGGCTACACCTTC.

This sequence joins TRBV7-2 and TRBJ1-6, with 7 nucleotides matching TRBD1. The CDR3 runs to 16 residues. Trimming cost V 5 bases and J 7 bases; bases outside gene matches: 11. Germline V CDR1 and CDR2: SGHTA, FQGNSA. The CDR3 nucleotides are TGTGCCAGCAGCCCCGGTAGGGGGCGCAGAAATTCACCCCTCCACTTT. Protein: CASSPGRGRRNSPLHF.

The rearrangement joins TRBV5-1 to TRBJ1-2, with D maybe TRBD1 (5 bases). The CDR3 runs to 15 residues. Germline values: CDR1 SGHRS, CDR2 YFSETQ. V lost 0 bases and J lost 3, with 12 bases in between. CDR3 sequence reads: CASSLDRPRDYGYTF. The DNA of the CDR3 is TGCGCCAGCAGCTTGGACAGGCCCCGGGACTATGGCTACACCTTC.

The CDR3 DNA is TGTGCCAGCAGCACCCCTCGGACAGAATCGGCCCAGCCGAGCTCCTACAATGAGCAGTTCTTC. Translating gives CASSTPRTESAQPSSYNEQFF. V is TRBV21-1 and J is TRBJ2-1; TRBD1 reflects the table's D call only, with no check against the DNA. TRBV21-1 is a pseudogene locus. The CDR3 has 21 amino acids.

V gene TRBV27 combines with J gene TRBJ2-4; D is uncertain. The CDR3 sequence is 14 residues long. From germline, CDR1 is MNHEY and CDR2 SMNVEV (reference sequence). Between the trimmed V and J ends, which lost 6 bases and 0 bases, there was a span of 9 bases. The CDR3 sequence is CASSGELAKNIQYF. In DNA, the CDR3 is TGTGCCAGCAGCGGAGAACTAGCCAAAAACATTCAGTACTTC.

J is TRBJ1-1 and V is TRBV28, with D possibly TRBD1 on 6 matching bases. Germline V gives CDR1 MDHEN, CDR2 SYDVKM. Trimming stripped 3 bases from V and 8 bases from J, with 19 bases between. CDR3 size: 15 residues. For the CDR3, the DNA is TGTGCCAGCAGTTTTCCAGCAGGGGCAATTAGAGAAGCTTTCTTT. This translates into CASSFPAGAIREAFF.

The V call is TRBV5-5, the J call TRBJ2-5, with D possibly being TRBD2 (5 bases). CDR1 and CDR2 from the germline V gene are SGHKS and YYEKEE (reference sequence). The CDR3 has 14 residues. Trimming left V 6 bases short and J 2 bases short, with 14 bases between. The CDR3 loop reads CASNIIEGQETQYF. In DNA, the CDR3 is TGTGCCAGCAACATAATCGAGGGACAAGAGACCCAGTACTTC. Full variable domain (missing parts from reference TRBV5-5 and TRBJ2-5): DAGVTQSPTHLIKTRGQQVTLRCSPISGHKSVSWYQQVLGQGPQFIFQYYEKEERGRGNFPDRFSARQFPNYSSELNVNALLLGDSALYLCASNIIEGQETQYFGPGTRLLVL.

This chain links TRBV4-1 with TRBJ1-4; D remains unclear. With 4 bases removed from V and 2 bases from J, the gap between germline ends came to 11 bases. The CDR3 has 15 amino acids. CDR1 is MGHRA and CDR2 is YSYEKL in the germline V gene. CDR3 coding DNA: TGCGCCAGCAGCCCAGCGGCGTATACTAATGAAAAACTGTTTTTT. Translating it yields CASSPAAYTNEKLFF.

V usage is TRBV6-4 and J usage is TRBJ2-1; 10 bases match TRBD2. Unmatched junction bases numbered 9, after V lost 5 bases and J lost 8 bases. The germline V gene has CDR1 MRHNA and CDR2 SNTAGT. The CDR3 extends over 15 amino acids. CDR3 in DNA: TGTGCCAGCAGTCCGGGGTCTAGCGGGGGCGATGAGCAGTTCTTC. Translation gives CASSPGSSGGDEQFF.

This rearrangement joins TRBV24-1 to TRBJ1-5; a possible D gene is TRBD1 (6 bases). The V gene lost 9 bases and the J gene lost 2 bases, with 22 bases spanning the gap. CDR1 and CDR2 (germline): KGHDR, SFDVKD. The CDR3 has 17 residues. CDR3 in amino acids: CATFPGTPLGGNQPQHF. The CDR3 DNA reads TGTGCCACCTTCCCCGGGACACCTCTCGGGGGCAATCAGCCCCAGCATTTT.

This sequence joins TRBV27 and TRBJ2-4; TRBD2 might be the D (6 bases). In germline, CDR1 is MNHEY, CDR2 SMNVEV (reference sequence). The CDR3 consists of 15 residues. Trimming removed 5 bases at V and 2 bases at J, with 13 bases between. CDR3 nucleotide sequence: TGTGCCAGCAGTCCGTCGGAGGGCTCCAAAAACATTCAGTACTTC. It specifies CASSPSEGSKNIQYF.

CDR3 nucleotides: TGCGCCAGCAGCTTGCGTTCGGCGGGAGATACGCAGTATTTT. Translating gives CASSLRSAGDTQYF. The rearrangement joins TRBV5-1 to TRBJ2-3; possibly TRBD2 for D (5 bases). The CDR3 has 14 residues. The germline gives CDR1 SGHRS, CDR2 YFSETQ. The V gene lost 1 base and the J gene lost 5 bases, with 11 bases spanning the gap.

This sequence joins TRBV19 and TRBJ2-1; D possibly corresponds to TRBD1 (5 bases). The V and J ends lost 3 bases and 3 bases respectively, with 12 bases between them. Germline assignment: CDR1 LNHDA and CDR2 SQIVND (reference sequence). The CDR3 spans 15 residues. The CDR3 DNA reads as TGTGCCAGTAGTATTAATCCAGGGATCTACAATGAGCAGTTCTTC. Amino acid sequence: CASSINPGIYNEQFF.

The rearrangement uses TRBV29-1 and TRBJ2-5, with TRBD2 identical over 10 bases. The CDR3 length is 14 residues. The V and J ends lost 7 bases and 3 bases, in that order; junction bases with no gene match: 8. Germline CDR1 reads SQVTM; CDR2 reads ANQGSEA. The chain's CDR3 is CSAPGLAGEETQYF. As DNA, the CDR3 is TGCAGCGCACCGGGTCTAGCGGGAGAAGAGACCCAGTACTTC.

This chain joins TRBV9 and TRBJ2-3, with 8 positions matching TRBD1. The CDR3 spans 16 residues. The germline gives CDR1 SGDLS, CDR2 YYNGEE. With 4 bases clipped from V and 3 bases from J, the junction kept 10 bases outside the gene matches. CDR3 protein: CASSPWTGLATDTQYF. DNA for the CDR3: TGTGCCAGCAGCCCATGGACAGGGCTAGCGACAGATACGCAGTATTTT.

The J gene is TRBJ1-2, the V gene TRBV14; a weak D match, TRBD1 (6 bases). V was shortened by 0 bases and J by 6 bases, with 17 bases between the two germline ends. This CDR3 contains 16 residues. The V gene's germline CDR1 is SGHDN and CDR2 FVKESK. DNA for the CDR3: TGTGCCAGCAGCCAAGAGAGGGGCCCTGGGGGCAATGGCTACACCTTC. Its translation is CASSQERGPGGNGYTF. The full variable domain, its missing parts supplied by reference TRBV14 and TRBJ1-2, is EAGVTQFPSHSVIEKGQTVTLRCDPISGHDNLYWYRRVMGKEIKFLLHFVKESKQDESGMPNNRFLAERTGGTYSTLKVQPAELEDSGVYFCASSQERGPGGNGYTFGSGTRLTVV.